Sequencing of this T cell receptor beta chain was carried out in a study of circulating CD8 cells and anti-PD-1 response in melanoma. For the study at large: Response groups: complete/partial responders versus stable/progressive non-responders. Study-wide results and caveats: Patients included both untreated and previously treated individuals. No tumor material was available, so peptide assays assessed reactivity.

The germline V gene has CDR1 SQVTM and CDR2 ANQGSEA. The CDR3 totals 14 residues. Trimming took 3 bases from V and 5 from J, leaving 16 bases between them. Using around 15 ng of total RNA, TCR libraries were made with the QIAseq Immune Repertoire TCR panel. TCRdb redid the calling of the reads with MiXCR, one entry per CDR3 protein. The sample has about 1,200 distinct CDR3 sequences; approximately 6.8% are singletons. Live CD3+CD8+TCRalphabeta+ cells were sorted into four subsets by PD-1 and/or TIGIT. This clonotype is medium-sized in the sample. The antigen is unknown. The receptor's source is a human donor with melanoma. This material consisted of CD8+ T cells from PBMCs, taken at baseline or after one month of anti-PD-1 therapy (not recorded which). The rearrangement joins TRBV29-1 to TRBJ1-2; D perhaps matches TRBD1 (6 bases). The chain's CDR3 is CSVDGTEGVYGYTF. The DNA of the CDR3 is TGCAGCGTTGACGGTACAGAGGGGGTATATGGCTACACCTTC.